Listed below are T cell receptor beta chains from one sample, sequenced in a study of blood T cell repertoires in COVID-19. Only in-frame clones appear in the TCRdb table, and some are missing; sequencing was by immunoSEQ multiplex PCR. The table lists tens of thousands of clones, roughly 87% of them singletons. Sequencing used peripheral blood. The receptors shown here come from a man between 50 and 59 years old with active COVID-19. CDR3s include the opening cysteine and the closing phenylalanine or tryptophan. D genes are given only for firm matches. Not all rows give a size; the values are once, few, many and, for expanded clones, a class.

size: -
D: -
J: TRBJ2-3
V: TRBV3-1/TRBV3-2
DNA: TGTGCCAGCAGCCAGATGCGGGGCACAGATACGCAGTATTTT
CDR3: CASSQMRGTDTQYF

size: -
D: TRBD1
J: TRBJ2-7
V: TRBV6-5
DNA: TGTGCCAGCAGTTTCGAGGGGGCTTACGAGCAGTACTTC
CDR3: CASSFEGAYEQYF

size: -
D: TRBD1
J: TRBJ1-5
V: TRBV19
DNA: TGTGCCAGTAGCCAGACAGGGAGCAATCAGCCCCAGCATTTT
CDR3: CASSQTGSNQPQHF

size: -
D: TRBD1
J: TRBJ2-4
V: TRBV4-2
DNA: TGTGCCAGCAGCCAAGAGCAGGGGGCCCAAAACATTCAGTACTTC
CDR3: CASSQEQGAQNIQYF

size: once
D: -
J: TRBJ1-5
V: TRBV19
DNA: TGTGCCAGTAGTATAGCAGGGGTGAGACAGCCCCAGCATTTT
CDR3: CASSIAGVRQPQHF

size: -
D: -
J: TRBJ1-2
V: TRBV12-3/TRBV12-4
DNA: TGTGCCAGCAGCCGGGACACTAACTATGGCTACACCTTC
CDR3: CASSRDTNYGYTF

size: -
D: TRBD1
J: TRBJ1-6
V: TRBV15
DNA: TGTGCCACCAGCAGGGAGACAGGGCCCCTCGGACCCCTCCACTTT
CDR3: CATSRETGPLGPLHF

size: -
D: -
J: TRBJ1-2
V: TRBV7-2
DNA: TGTGCCAGCAGCTTAGTTTCACAGGGCCTGACCGTCTATGGCTACACCTTC
CDR3: CASSLVSQGLTVYGYTF

size: -
D: -
J: TRBJ1-2
V: TRBV4-1
DNA: TGCGCCAGCAGCCAACGGGGTATAGACTATGGCTACACCTTC
CDR3: CASSQRGIDYGYTF

size: -
D: TRBD1
J: TRBJ2-7
V: TRBV7-9
DNA: TGTGCCAGCAGCTTAGCGGACAGGGTCTACGAGCAGTACTTC
CDR3: CASSLADRVYEQYF

size: -
D: -
J: TRBJ2-1
V: TRBV9
DNA: TGTGCCAGCAGCGTAGCTAGCAGCTCCTACAATGAGCAGTTCTTC
CDR3: CASSVASSSYNEQFF

size: -
D: -
J: TRBJ1-1
V: TRBV9
DNA: TGTGCCAGCAGCGTAGGGCAGGGTTCTGAAGCTTTCTTT
CDR3: CASSVGQGSEAFF

size: -
D: -
J: TRBJ1-1
V: TRBV7-8
DNA: TGTGCCAGCAGCATGGAGGTGAGAGCTGAAGCTTTCTTT
CDR3: CASSMEVRAEAFF

size: -
D: TRBD1
J: TRBJ1-2
V: TRBV7-8
DNA: TGTGCCAGCACCAAGGGGGGTAACCGGGACAGGGATGGCTACACCTTC
CDR3: CASTKGGNRDRDGYTF

size: -
D: TRBD1
J: TRBJ2-1
V: TRBV5-1
DNA: TGCGCCAGCAGCTTCGGGACAGGGAAGAATGAGCAGTTCTTC
CDR3: CASSFGTGKNEQFF

size: -
D: -
J: TRBJ1-5
V: TRBV5-1
DNA: TGCGCCAGCAGCTTGGGGCCCGGCAATCAGCCCCAGCATTTT
CDR3: CASSLGPGNQPQHF

size: -
D: TRBD1
J: TRBJ1-2
V: TRBV10-3
DNA: TGTGCCATCAGCGGACAGGGGGCAAACTATGGCTACACCTTC
CDR3: CAISGQGANYGYTF

size: -
D: TRBD1
J: TRBJ1-5
V: TRBV19
DNA: TGTGCCAGTAGTATACAAACAGGGGGCCCCACGGGGCCCCAGCATTTT
CDR3: CASSIQTGGPTGPQHF

size: -
D: TRBD2
J: TRBJ2-1
V: TRBV10-3
DNA: TGTGCCGCCTCTAGCGGGGGGGGGTACAATGAGCAGTTCTTC
CDR3: CAASSGGGYNEQFF

size: -
D: -
J: TRBJ1-2
V: TRBV18
DNA: TGTGCCAGCTCACCGTCTATAGGGTGGGACTCTGCCTACACCTTC
CDR3: CASSPSIGWDSAYTF

size: -
D: -
J: TRBJ2-5
V: TRBV14
DNA: TGTGCCAGCAGCCAAGCCCGGGGAGCAGAGACCCAGTACTTC
CDR3: CASSQARGAETQYF

size: -
D: -
J: TRBJ1-5
V: TRBV4-1
DNA: TGCGCCAGCAGCAACATGTTCCAGGGGCGAAGGAGACAGCCCCAGCATTTT
CDR3: CASSNMFQGRRRQPQHF